This T cell receptor beta chain was sequenced in a study of CD8+ T cells in alopecia areata. Study in general: At a dose of 5 to 10 mg twice daily, oral tofacitinib was given to treated patients. Tofacitinib dosing lasted 6 to 18 months, which was then followed by 6 months off drug. Study-wide results and caveats: Higher clonality than in normal scalp was seen in lesional scalp, especially alopecia totalis/universalis.

The table lists this clone with a few counts. Its antigen is unknown. The researchers isolated CD4+ and CD8+ T cells from PBMCs by sorting. CDR1 and CDR2 from the germline V gene are LNHDA and SQIVND (reference sequence). The CDR3 runs to 15 residues. V was cut by 2 bases and J by 5 bases, with 15 bases left in between. Following extraction, RNA underwent reverse transcription to cDNA, which served as the sequencing template. Sequencing used immunoSEQ multiplex PCR; TCRdb keeps in-frame clones, though not all of them. In the table there are approximately 150,000 clones, roughly 44% of which are singletons.

Input material: CD4+ T cells sorted from blood. The gene calls are TRBV19 and TRBJ1-1; a weak D match, TRBD1 (5 bases). The receptor comes from a human donor with alopecia areata. The CDR3 DNA is TGTGCCAGTAGTATATTGGATGCAGGGAGGACTGAAGCTTTCTTT. It yields the protein CASSILDAGRTEAFF.